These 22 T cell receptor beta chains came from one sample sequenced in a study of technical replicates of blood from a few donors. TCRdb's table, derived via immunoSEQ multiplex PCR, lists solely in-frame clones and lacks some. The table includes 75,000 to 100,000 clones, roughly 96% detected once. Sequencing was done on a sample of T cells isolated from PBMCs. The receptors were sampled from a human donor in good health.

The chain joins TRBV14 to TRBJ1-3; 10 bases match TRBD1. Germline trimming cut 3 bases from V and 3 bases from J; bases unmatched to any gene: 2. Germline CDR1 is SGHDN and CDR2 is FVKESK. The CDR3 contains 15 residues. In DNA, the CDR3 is TGTGCCAGCAGCCACGGGACAGGGGTTGGAAACACCATATATTTT. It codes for CASSHGTGVGNTIYF.

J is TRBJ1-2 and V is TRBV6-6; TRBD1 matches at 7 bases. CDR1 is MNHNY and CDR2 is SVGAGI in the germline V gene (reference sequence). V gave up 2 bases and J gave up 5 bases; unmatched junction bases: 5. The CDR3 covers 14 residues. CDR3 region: CASSYPGQVYGYTF. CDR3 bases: TGTGCCAGCAGTTACCCTGGACAGGTGTATGGCTACACCTTC.

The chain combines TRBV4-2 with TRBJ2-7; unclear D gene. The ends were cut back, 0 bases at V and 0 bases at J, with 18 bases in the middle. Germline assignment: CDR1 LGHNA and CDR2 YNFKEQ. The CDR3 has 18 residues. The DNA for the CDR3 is TGTGCCAGCAGCCAAGAGCAGAGGTTAGATCTCAGCTCCTACGAGCAGTACTTC. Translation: CASSQEQRLDLSSYEQYF.

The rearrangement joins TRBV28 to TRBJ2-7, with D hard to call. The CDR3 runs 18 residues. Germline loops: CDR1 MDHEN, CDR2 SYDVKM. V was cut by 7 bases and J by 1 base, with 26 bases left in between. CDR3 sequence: CASTPSIGLTVESYEQYF. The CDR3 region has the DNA TGTGCCAGCACCCCCTCCATTGGGCTAACTGTCGAGTCCTACGAGCAGTACTTC.

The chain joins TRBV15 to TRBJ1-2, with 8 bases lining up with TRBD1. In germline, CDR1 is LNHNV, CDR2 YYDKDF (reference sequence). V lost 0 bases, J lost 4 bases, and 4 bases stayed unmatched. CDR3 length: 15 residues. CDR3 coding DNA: TGTGCCACCAGCAGAGATACAGGGGGTGGCTATGGCTACACCTTC. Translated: CATSRDTGGGYGYTF. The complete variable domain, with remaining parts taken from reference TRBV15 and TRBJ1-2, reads DAMVIQNPRYQVTQFGKPVTLSCSQTLNHNVMYWYQQKSSQAPKLLFHYYDKDFNNEADTPDNFQSRRPNTSFCFLDIRSPGLGDTAMYLCATSRDTGGGYGYTFGSGTRLTVV.

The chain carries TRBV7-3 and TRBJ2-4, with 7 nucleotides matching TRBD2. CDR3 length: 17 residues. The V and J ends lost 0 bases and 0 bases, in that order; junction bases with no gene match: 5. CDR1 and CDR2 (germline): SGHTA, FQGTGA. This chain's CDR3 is CASSLTKREEAKNIQYF. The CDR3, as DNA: TGTGCCAGCAGCTTAACGAAGCGGGAAGAAGCCAAAAACATTCAGTACTTC.

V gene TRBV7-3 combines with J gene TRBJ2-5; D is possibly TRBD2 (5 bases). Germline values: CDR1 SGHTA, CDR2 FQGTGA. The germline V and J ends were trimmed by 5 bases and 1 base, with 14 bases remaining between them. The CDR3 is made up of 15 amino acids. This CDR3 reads CASSVNAGIQETQYF. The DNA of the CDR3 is TGTGCCAGCAGCGTAAATGCCGGGATCCAAGAGACCCAGTACTTC. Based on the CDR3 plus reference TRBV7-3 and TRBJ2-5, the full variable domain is GAGVSQTPSNKVTEKGKYVELRCDPISGHTALYWYRQSLGQGPEFLIYFQGTGAADDSGLPNDRFFAVRPEGSVSTLKIQRTERGDSAVYLCASSVNAGIQETQYFGPGTRLLVL.

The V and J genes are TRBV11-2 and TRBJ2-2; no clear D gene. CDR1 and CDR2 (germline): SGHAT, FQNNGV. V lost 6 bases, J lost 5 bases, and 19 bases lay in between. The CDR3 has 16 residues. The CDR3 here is CASSQTTSIGTGELFF. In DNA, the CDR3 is TGTGCCAGCAGTCAAACTACGTCGATCGGAACCGGGGAGCTGTTTTTT.

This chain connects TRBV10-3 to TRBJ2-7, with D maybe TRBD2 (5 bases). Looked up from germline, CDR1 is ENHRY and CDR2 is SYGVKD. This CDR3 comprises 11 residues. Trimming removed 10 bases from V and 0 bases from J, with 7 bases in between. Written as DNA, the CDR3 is TGTGCCACAAGCGGCTCCTACGAGCAGTACTTC. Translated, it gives CATSGSYEQYF.

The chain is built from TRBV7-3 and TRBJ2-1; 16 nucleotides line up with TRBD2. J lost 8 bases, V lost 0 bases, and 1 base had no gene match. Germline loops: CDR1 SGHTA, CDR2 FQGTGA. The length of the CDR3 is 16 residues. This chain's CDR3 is CASSLTGLAGGDEQFF. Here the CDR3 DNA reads TGTGCCAGCAGCTTAACGGGACTAGCGGGGGGGGATGAGCAGTTCTTC.

The CDR3 DNA is TGTGCCAGACCTAGCGGTTACGAGCAGTACTTC. Translated, it gives CARPSGYEQYF. The chain combines TRBV21-1 with TRBJ2-7; TRBD2 is the table's D call, not checked against the DNA. TRBV21-1 is a pseudogene segment. This CDR3 is built from 11 residues.

The CDR3 nucleotides read TGTGCCAGCAGCTCGCAAACTAAGCAGTACTTC. Translation: CASSSQTKQYF. The rearrangement uses TRBV7-2 and TRBJ2-7; D not certain. V gave up 4 bases and J gave up 8 bases, with 9 bases separating them. CDR1 is SGHTA, CDR2 FQGNSA, per germline. The CDR3 loop spans 11 amino acids.

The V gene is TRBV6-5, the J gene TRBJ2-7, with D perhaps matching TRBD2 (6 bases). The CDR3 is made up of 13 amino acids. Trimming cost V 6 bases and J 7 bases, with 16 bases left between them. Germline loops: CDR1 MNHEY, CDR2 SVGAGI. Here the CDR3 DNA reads TGTGCCAGCAGGAACGGACTACGTTTGGAGCAGTACTTC. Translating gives CASRNGLRLEQYF.

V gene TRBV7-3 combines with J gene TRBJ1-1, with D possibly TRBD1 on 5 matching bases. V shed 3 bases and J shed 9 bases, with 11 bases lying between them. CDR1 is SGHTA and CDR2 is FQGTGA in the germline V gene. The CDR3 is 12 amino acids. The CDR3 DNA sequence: TGTGCCAGCAGCTTTCCAGGGTCTCAAGCTTTCTTT. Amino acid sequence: CASSFPGSQAFF.

The CDR3 DNA is TGTGCCACCAGCCCAGATGGGGAAGGGAGAGAAACGACCTACGAGCAGTACTTC. Amino acids: CATSPDGEGRETTYEQYF. The rearrangement uses TRBV15 and TRBJ2-7, with D maybe TRBD2 (5 bases). Deletions cut 5 bases from V and 2 bases from J, with 25 bases between. The CDR3 spans 18 residues. Germline V CDR1 and CDR2: LNHNV, YYDKDF (reference sequence).

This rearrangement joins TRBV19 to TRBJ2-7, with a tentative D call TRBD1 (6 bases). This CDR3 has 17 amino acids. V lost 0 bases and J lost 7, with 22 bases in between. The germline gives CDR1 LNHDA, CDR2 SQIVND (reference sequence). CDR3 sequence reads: CASSIDESRGINGEQYF. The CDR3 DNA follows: TGTGCCAGTAGTATAGATGAGTCGAGGGGGATTAACGGGGAGCAGTACTTC. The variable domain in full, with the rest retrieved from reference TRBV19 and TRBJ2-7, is DGGITQSPKYLFRKEGQNVTLSCEQNLNHDAMYWYRQDPGQGLRLIYYSQIVNDFQKGDIAEGYSVSREKKESFPLTVTSAQKNPTAFYLCASSIDESRGINGEQYFGPGTRLTVT.

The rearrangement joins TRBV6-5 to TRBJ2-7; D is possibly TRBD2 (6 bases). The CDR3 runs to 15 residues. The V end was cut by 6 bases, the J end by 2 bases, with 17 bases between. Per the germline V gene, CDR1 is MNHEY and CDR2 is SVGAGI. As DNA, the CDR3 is TGTGCCAGCAGCAAAACCGGGACTGGGACCTACGAGCAGTACTTC. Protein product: CASSKTGTGTYEQYF.

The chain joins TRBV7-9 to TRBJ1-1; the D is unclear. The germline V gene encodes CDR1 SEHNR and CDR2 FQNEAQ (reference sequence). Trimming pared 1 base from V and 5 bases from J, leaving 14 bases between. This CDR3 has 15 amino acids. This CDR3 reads CASSLEGGLKTEAFF. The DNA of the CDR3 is TGTGCCAGCAGCTTAGAGGGAGGACTCAAGACTGAAGCTTTCTTT.

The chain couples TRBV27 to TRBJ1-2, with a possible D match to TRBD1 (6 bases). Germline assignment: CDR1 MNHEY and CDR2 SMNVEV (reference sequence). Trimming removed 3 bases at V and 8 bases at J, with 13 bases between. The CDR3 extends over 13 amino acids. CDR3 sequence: CASSLGGLRGYTF. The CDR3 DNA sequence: TGTGCCAGCAGTTTGGGGGGGCTAAGGGGCTACACCTTC.

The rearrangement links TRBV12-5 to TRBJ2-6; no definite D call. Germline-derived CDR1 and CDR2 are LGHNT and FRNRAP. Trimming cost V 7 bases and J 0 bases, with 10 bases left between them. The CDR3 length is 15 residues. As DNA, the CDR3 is TGTGCTAGTGCCCACGCCGGCTCTGGGGCCAACGTCCTGACTTTC. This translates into CASAHAGSGANVLTF. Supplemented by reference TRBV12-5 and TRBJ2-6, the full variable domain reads DARVTQTPRHKVTEMGQEVTMRCQPILGHNTVFWYRQTMMQGLELLAYFRNRAPLDDSGMPKDRFSAEMPDATLATLKIQPSEPRDSAVYFCASAHAGSGANVLTFGAGSRLTVL.

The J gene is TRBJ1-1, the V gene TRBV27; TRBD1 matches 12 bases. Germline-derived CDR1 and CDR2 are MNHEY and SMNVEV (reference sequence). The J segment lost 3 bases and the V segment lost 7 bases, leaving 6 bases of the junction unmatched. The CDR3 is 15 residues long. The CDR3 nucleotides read TGTGCCAGCAAACCGGGACAGGGGGCGCACACTGAAGCTTTCTTT. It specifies CASKPGQGAHTEAFF.

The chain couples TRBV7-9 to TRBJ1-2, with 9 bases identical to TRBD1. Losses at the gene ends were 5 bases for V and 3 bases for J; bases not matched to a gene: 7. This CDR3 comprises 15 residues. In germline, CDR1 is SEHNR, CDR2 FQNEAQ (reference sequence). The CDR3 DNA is TGTGCCAGCAGCCCTAAACAGGGGGCGGACTATGGCTACACCTTC. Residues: CASSPKQGADYGYTF.